One sample yielded the 14 T cell receptor beta chains listed below, sequenced in a study of T cell responses to AZD1222 COVID-19 vaccine. Generated by immunoSEQ multiplex PCR, the TCRdb table keeps only in-frame clones and is missing some. The sample consists of approximately 190,000 clones, approximately 91% of them appearing once. Sequencing was performed on peripheral blood, taken on day 0 of AZD1222 vaccination. The receptor source for this set is an adult in good health.

The gene calls are TRBV27 and TRBJ2-2; no definite D call. V was shortened by 0 bases and J by 4 bases, with 6 bases between the two germline ends. Germline V lookup: CDR1 MNHEY, CDR2 SMNVEV (reference sequence). This CDR3 spans 14 amino acids. CDR3 loop: CASSLSLGTGELFF. CDR3 coding DNA: TGTGCCAGCAGTTTATCCTTGGGCACCGGGGAGCTGTTTTTT.

This chain joins TRBV18 and TRBJ1-1, with 9 bases fitting TRBD1. Germline CDR1 is KGHSH and CDR2 is LQKENI. The CDR3 spans 15 residues. Unmatched junction bases numbered 4, after V lost 4 bases and J lost 1 base. The DNA for the CDR3 is TGTGCCAGCTCACAAAAGGGACAGGGGAACACTGAAGCTTTCTTT. Protein: CASSQKGQGNTEAFF.

This sequence joins TRBV21-1 and TRBJ1-1; the D call of TRBD1 is as the table states it, not checked on the DNA. TRBV21-1 is a pseudogene. CDR3 length equals 18 residues. CDR3 nucleotides: TGTGCCAGCAGCAAAGTAAAAAACTACAGGAACGAGGACACTGAAGCTTTCTTT. This codes for CASSKVKNYRNEDTEAFF.

This chain connects TRBV11-3 to TRBJ2-2; TRBD2 might be the D (5 bases). The V end lost 1 base, the J end lost 5 bases, and 11 bases lay between the germline ends. CDR3 size: 15 residues. CDR1 SGHNT and CDR2 YENEEA come from the germline V gene. CDR3 in amino acids: CASSLGVGETGELFF. The DNA for the CDR3 is TGTGCCAGCAGCTTAGGTGTTGGGGAGACCGGGGAGCTGTTTTTT.

On this clone: At one of its ends the junction is not consistent with the germline gene, which may arise from a read error. The chain links TRBV19 to TRBJ1-4, with D unclear. The CDR3 has 15 residues. Germline V CDR1 and CDR2: LNHDA, SQIVND (reference sequence). The CDR3 DNA is TGTGCCAGTAGTATAGCGATCCTAACTGATGAAAAACTGTTTTTT. Encoded protein: CASSIAILTDEKLFF.

V and J are TRBV29-1 and TRBJ1-2; TRBD1 might be the D (5 bases). V was trimmed by 2 bases and J by 4 bases, leaving 11 bases between them. CDR3 length: 13 residues. CDR1 is SQVTM, CDR2 ANQGSEA, per germline. The CDR3 region has the DNA TGCAGCGTTGAACCAACAGGAGCCTATGGCTACACCTTC. Translating it yields CSVEPTGAYGYTF.

The chain employs TRBV7-3 and TRBJ1-1; D is undetermined. Germline lookup yields CDR1 SGHTA and CDR2 FQGTGA. Deletions cut 0 bases from V and 8 bases from J, with 13 bases between. The CDR3 sequence is 14 residues long. CDR3 protein: CASSLTFSEEEAFF. The CDR3 coding sequence is TGTGCCAGCAGCTTAACATTCTCCGAGGAGGAAGCTTTCTTT.

This sequence joins TRBV19 and TRBJ2-3; perhaps D is TRBD1 or TRBD2 (5 bases each). Germline V CDR1 and CDR2: LNHDA, SQIVND (reference sequence). This CDR3 comprises 18 residues. V was clipped by 3 bases and J by 2 bases, with 21 bases between them. The CDR3 loop reads CASSISGTGLEYTDTQYF. Written as DNA, the CDR3 is TGTGCCAGTAGTATTTCCGGCACAGGACTCGAGTACACAGATACGCAGTATTTT.

V usage is TRBV6-5 and J usage is TRBJ1-4, with 9 bases matching TRBD1. The CDR3 contains 15 residues. Trimming took 6 bases from V and 2 from J; bases not matched to a gene: 4. Germline V gene lookup returns CDR1 MNHEY and CDR2 SVGAGI. For the CDR3, the DNA is TGTGCCAGCAGCGGGACAGGGTCCACTAATGAAAAACTGTTTTTT. This encodes CASSGTGSTNEKLFF.

The V gene is TRBV9, the J gene TRBJ2-1; 8 nucleotides align to TRBD2. With 0 bases clipped from V and 10 bases from J, the junction kept 9 bases outside the gene matches. Germline values: CDR1 SGDLS, CDR2 YYNGEE. This CDR3 is 15 amino acids long. This chain's CDR3 is CASSVEGSGMGEQFF. DNA of the CDR3: TGTGCCAGCAGCGTAGAGGGTAGCGGGATGGGAGAGCAGTTCTTC. Full variable domain (missing parts from reference TRBV9 and TRBJ2-1): DSGVTQTPKHLITATGQRVTLRCSPRSGDLSVYWYQQSLDQGLQFLIQYYNGEERAKGNILERFSAQQFPDLHSELNLSSLELGDSALYFCASSVEGSGMGEQFFGPGTRLTVL.

The chain uses TRBV11-2 and TRBJ2-7; D is undetermined. The CDR3 runs to 12 residues. Germline CDR1 is SGHAT and CDR2 is FQNNGV. Trimming pared 3 bases from V and 6 bases from J, leaving 9 bases between. The CDR3 DNA sequence: TGTGCCAGCAGCTTTAGTCGTGGCGAGCAGTACTTC. Translation gives CASSFSRGEQYF. The full variable domain, with the rest looked up from reference TRBV11-2 and TRBJ2-7, is EAGVAQSPRYKIIEKRQSVAFWCNPISGHATLYWYQQILGQGPKLLIQFQNNGVVDDSQLPKDRFSAERLKGVDSTLKIQPAKLEDSAVYLCASSFSRGEQYFGPGTRLTVT.

The V and J genes are TRBV25-1 and TRBJ1-6; 7 positions match TRBD1. With 2 bases clipped from V and 5 bases from J, the junction kept 12 bases outside the gene matches. This CDR3 is built from 18 residues. Germline-derived CDR1 and CDR2 are MGHDK and SYGVNS. The CDR3 DNA follows: TGTGCCAGCAGTGAACCCCCGACAGGGTTGATAAATAATTCACCCCTCCACTTT. Amino acids: CASSEPPTGLINNSPLHF.

The genes are TRBV3-1 (or the pseudogene TRBV3-2) and TRBJ2-5; TRBD1 aligns across 11 bases. The V gene's germline CDR1 is LGHDT and CDR2 YNNKEL (reference sequence). V lost 4 bases to trimming and J lost 5 bases; unmatched junction nucleotides: 6. The CDR3 spans 15 residues. CDR3 DNA: TGTGCCAGCAGCCGGGACAGGGGGAGGTGGGAGACCCAGTACTTC. It encodes CASSRDRGRWETQYF.

The gene calls are TRBV5-5 and TRBJ2-7; D is uncertain. The CDR3 loop spans 14 amino acids. Trimming cost V 0 bases and J 2 bases, with 9 bases left between them. Germline values: CDR1 SGHKS, CDR2 YYEKEE (reference sequence). CDR3 nucleotide sequence: TGTGCCAGCAGCTTGGGGCAGACTCCCTACGAGCAGTACTTC. It codes for CASSLGQTPYEQYF.